A selection of T cell receptor beta chains follows, all from one sample in a study of graft-versus-host responses after intestinal transplantation. Some clones are missing from TCRdb's copy, which holds only in-frame ones; the method was immunoSEQ multiplex PCR. The data contain a few thousand clones, approximately 70% of them singletons. This sample comprised PBMCs, obtained roughly 320 days after intestinal transplant. The receptors derive from a human patient who received an intestinal transplant, so some T cells may come from the graft donor. The CDR3 runs from the conserved cysteine through the conserved F or W. The D gene is left open where the match is weak. Clone size is stated in some rows and not others, as once, few, many or a class when expanded.

j_call clone_size v_call d_call cdr3_nt cdr3_aa
TRBJ1-2 NA TRBV4-3 NA TGCGCCAGCAGCCAAGTGACTGGGGGCAACTATGGCTACACCTTC CASSQVTGGNYGYTF
TRBJ1-5 NA TRBV11-3 TRBD1 TGTGCCAGCAGCCTTGGGACAGGGAATCAGCCCCAGCATTTT CASSLGTGNQPQHF
TRBJ2-7 few TRBV19 TRBD1 TGTGCCAGTACAGGGGGCTACGAGCAGTACTTC CASTGGYEQYF
TRBJ1-4 NA TRBV14 NA TGTGCCAGCAGTCGAGCGACCTTTAGACTTTCGGATGAAAAACTGTTTTTT CASSRATFRLSDEKLFF
TRBJ2-2 NA TRBV9 TRBD2 TGTGCCAGCAGCGTAGCTATAGGGAGGGATACCGGGGAGCTGTTTTTT CASSVAIGRDTGELFF
TRBJ2-3 few TRBV7-2 TRBD2 TGTGCCAGCAGCTTAGTAGGGACTAGCGGCACAGATACGCAGTATTTT CASSLVGTSGTDTQYF
TRBJ1-3 NA TRBV4-1 NA TGCGCCAGCAGGCCCCCGGGCAGCCCCTCTGGAAACACCATATATTTT CASRPPGSPSGNTIYF
TRBJ2-7 NA TRBV9 TRBD1 TGTGCCAGCAGCGTAGGGACAGGTAATTACGAGCAGTACTTC CASSVGTGNYEQYF
TRBJ2-7 few TRBV11-2 NA TGTGCCAGCAGCTCCTACAGGGACCTACCTTCCAACGAGCAGTACTTC CASSSYRDLPSNEQYF
TRBJ1-2 NA TRBV15 NA TGTGCCACCAGCAGAGAGTGGTCGGATGGCTACACCTTC CATSREWSDGYTF
TRBJ2-7 NA TRBV6-7 TRBD1 TGTGCCAGCAGTTATCAGCTCTTAGCAGGGACAGAACTTTACGAGCAGTACTTC CASSYQLLAGTELYEQYF
TRBJ2-2 once TRBV4-3 NA TGCGCCAGCAGCGGGGGGCTTGCGGGGGTAAACACCGGGGAGCTGTTTTTT CASSGGLAGVNTGELFF
TRBJ2-1 NA TRBV4-3 TRBD2 TGCGCCAGCAGCCGGGGGACTAGCGGGGACAATGAGCAGTTCTTC CASSRGTSGDNEQFF
TRBJ1-2 NA TRBV5-6 NA TGTGCCAGCAGCTTCAAAGGGATCGATGGCTACACCTTC CASSFKGIDGYTF
TRBJ2-3 NA TRBV11-3 NA TGTGCCAGCAGCCTCTCGCGGTTGTATACGCAGTATTTT CASSLSRLYTQYF
TRBJ1-2 NA TRBV21-1 NA TGTGCCAGCAGCAACTGCAGGGGGGCGACCTATGGCTACACCTTC CASSNCRGATYGYTF
TRBJ2-3 NA TRBV9 TRBD1 TGTGCCAGCAGCGTATATCAGGGGGCTACCACAGATACGCAGTATTTT CASSVYQGATTDTQYF
TRBJ1-2 NA TRBV19 NA TGTGCCAGTAGTATAAAACCCGTGGCAGTTCCTAACTATGGCTACACCTTC CASSIKPVAVPNYGYTF
TRBJ2-7 NA TRBV7-2 NA TGTGCCAGCAGCCCCGATCCGAGTTCCGAGCAGTACTTC CASSPDPSSEQYF
TRBJ2-3 NA TRBV4-1 NA TGCGCCAGCAGCCAAGATGCGTACGGCGAAACAGATACGCAGTATTTT CASSQDAYGETDTQYF
TRBJ2-1 NA TRBV18 NA TGTGCCAGCTCACCCAGGGGCAGGGAGAACAATGAGCAGTTCTTC CASSPRGRENNEQFF
TRBJ1-2 NA TRBV4-3 NA TGCGCCAGCAGCGGAAGGACGACTGGAACGGGAGGCTACACCTTC CASSGRTTGTGGYTF
TRBJ1-3 NA TRBV18 NA TGTGCCAGCTCACCAGCGCCAGCCTCTGGAAACACCATATATTTT CASSPAPASGNTIYF
TRBJ2-2 few TRBV4-3 NA TGCGCCAGCAGCCCGGGTTACACCGGGGAGCTGTTTTTT CASSPGYTGELFF
TRBJ2-7 NA TRBV5-1 TRBD1 TGCGCCAGCACCCCAGGGGGCGCCTTCTCTAACGAGCAGTACTTC CASTPGGAFSNEQYF
TRBJ1-1 NA TRBV29-1 NA TGCAGCGTGGGGGGGGGCACCGAAGCTTTCTTT CSVGGGTEAFF
TRBJ1-1 NA TRBV4-3 TRBD1 TGCGCCAGCAGCCAAGATGAGGGACAGGGTTCGGCTGAAGCTTTCTTT CASSQDEGQGSAEAFF
TRBJ1-1 few TRBV4-1 TRBD1 TGCGCCAGCAGCCAAGGGACAGGGTACACCTCGACTGAAGCTTTCTTT CASSQGTGYTSTEAFF
TRBJ1-3 few TRBV18 NA TGTGCCAGCTCACCAGGACTCAGGGCTCCGGGAAACACCATATATTTT CASSPGLRAPGNTIYF
TRBJ2-1 NA TRBV9 NA TGTGCCAGCAGCGAGTTTGAAGATGAGCAGTTCTTC CASSEFEDEQFF
TRBJ2-1 NA TRBV5-1 TRBD1 TGCGCCAGCAGCCCAAAGATTCCAGGACAGGGGTGGAATGAGCAGTTCTTC CASSPKIPGQGWNEQFF
TRBJ2-1 NA TRBV5-1 NA TGCGCCAGCAGTCCTCAGGGGAACGTCTACAATGAGCAGTTCTTC CASSPQGNVYNEQFF
TRBJ2-3 NA TRBV19 NA TGTGCCAGTAGTCTCTACCTGAGCCGAAGCGTCACAGATACGCAGTATTTT CASSLYLSRSVTDTQYF
TRBJ2-7 few TRBV20-1 NA TGCAGTGCTAGGGGGGCCTACGAGCAGTACTTC CSARGAYEQYF
TRBJ2-2 NA TRBV7-2 TRBD2 TGTGCCAGCAGCTGGGGACTAGCGGGGGGGAGAGAGCTGTTTTTT CASSWGLAGGRELFF
TRBJ2-7 few TRBV6-6 NA TGTGCCAGCAGAACAGGTGATGACTACGAGCAGTACTTC CASRTGDDYEQYF